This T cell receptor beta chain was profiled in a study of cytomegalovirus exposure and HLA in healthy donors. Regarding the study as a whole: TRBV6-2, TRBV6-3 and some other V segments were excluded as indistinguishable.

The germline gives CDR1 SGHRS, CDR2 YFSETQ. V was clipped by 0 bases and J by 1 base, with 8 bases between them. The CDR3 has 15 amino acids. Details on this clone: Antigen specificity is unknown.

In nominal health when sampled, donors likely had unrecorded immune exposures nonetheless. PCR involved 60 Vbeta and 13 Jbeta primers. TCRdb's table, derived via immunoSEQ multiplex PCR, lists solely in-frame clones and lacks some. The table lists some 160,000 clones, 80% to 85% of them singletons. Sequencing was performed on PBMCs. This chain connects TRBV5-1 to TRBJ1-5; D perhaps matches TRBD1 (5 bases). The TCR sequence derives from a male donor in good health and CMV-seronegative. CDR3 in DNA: TGCGCCAGCAGCTTGGAAGGGGCCAGCAATCAGCCCCAGCATTTT. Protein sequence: CASSLEGASNQPQHF.